This note documents a single TCR beta chain sequence. Its antigen is still unknown. These data belong to a study of EBV T-cell therapy then PD-1 blockade in nasopharyngeal carcinoma. Treatment described: AdE1-LMPpoly-expanded autologous EBV-specific T-cell therapy followed by anti-PD-1 nivolumab. Some clones are missing from TCRdb's copy, which holds only in-frame ones; the method was immunoSEQ multiplex PCR. The sample consists of some 20,000 clones, nearly 85% of them appearing once. Per the germline V gene, CDR1 is MNHEY and CDR2 is SVGEGT. The CDR3 is made up of 14 amino acids. V trimming: 2 bases; J trimming: 2 bases; junction bases outside the gene matches: 1.

The receptor comes from a man aged 35 to 55 with nasopharyngeal carcinoma. The sample here was CD8+ T cells from blood, taken between days 50 and 65 from a patient whose treatment included autologous EBV-specific T cells and nivolumab. The chain has TRBV6-2 or TRBV6-3 and TRBJ2-3, with 7 bases matching TRBD1. CDR3 sequence reads: CASSYGQDTDTQYF. The DNA of the CDR3 is TGTGCCAGCAGTTACGGACAGGACACAGATACGCAGTATTTT.